This T cell receptor beta chain was documented in a study of patients and donors after allogeneic stem cell transplantation. CDR1 is SGHRS and CDR2 is YFSETQ in the germline V gene. The CDR3 sequence is 16 residues long. With 4 bases clipped from V and 2 bases from J, the junction kept 11 bases outside the gene matches. This clonotype was seen a few times. TCRdb ran MiXCR on the RT-PCR reads and lists one entry per CDR3 protein. In the table there are 800,000 to 1,000,000 distinct CDR3 sequences, under 20% of which are singletons. The sequencing input was blood, either unsorted or a sorted T cell fraction (not recorded which). This sequence originates from a human donor who was either an allogeneic HSCT recipient or a stem cell or donor lymphocyte infusion donor (not recorded which). It is not recorded whose cells these are; they may come from a transplant donor. The V gene is TRBV5-1, the J gene TRBJ2-7, with TRBD2 identical over 8 bases. CDR3 residues: CASSPTTSGLTYEQYF. CDR3 sequence (DNA): TGCGCCAGCAGCCCAACTACTAGCGGCCTTACCTACGAGCAGTACTTC. Using reference TRBV5-1 and TRBJ2-7 for the parts outside the CDR3, the full variable domain is KAGVTQTPRYLIKTRGQQVTLSCSPISGHRSVSWYQQTPGQGLQFLFEYFSETQRNKGNFPGRFSGRQFSNSRSEMNVSTLELGDSALYLCASSPTTSGLTYEQYFGPGTRLTVT.